Sequencing of this T cell receptor (beta chain) was carried out in a study of Ad26.COV2.S vaccination and SARS-CoV-2 variants. Study in general: Ad26.COV2.S was injected intramuscularly once or twice, 56 days apart. General study points: The study found similar non-spike TCR breadth in vaccine and placebo recipients.

The treatment denotes: around 19 received Ad26.COV2.S at low or high dose, single or two shots; 5 received placebo; per-sample allocation not given. Vaccine and placebo recipients were sampled on day 63 after the first injection. The table came from immunoSEQ multiplex PCR; TCRdb's copy has only in-frame clones and leaves some out. The sample carries a few hundred thousand clones, about nine tenths recorded once. Comment on this clone: Its antigen is currently unknown.

The CDR3 runs to 14 residues. V shed 6 bases and J shed 10 bases, with 16 bases lying between them. The germline V gene has CDR1 MNHEY and CDR2 SVGAGI. The sequencing here drew on peripheral blood, taken in a trial of Ad26.COV2.S vaccine versus placebo. The TCR originated in a person between 18 and 60 years old who received the Ad26.COV2.S COVID-19 vaccine or a placebo. This rearrangement joins TRBV6-5 to TRBJ1-6, with a weak D call TRBD1 (6 bases). The CDR3 nucleotides are TGTGCCAGCAGCCGACAGGCCCCGGGATCACCCCTCCACTTT. Amino acid sequence: CASSRQAPGSPLHF.